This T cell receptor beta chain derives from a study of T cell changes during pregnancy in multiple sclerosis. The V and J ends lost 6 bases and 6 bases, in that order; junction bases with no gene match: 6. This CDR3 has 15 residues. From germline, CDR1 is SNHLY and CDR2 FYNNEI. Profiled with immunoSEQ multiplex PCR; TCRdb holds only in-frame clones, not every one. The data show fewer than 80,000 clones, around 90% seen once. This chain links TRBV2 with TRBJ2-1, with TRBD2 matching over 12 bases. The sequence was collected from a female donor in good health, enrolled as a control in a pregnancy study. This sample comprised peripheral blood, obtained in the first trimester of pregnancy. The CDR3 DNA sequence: TGTGCCAGCAGACTACTAGCGGGGGGTCGCAATGAGCAGTTCTTC. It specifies CASRLLAGGRNEQFF.